The present entry profiles one T cell receptor (beta chain) with its context. All the donors were Caucasian adults who lived in Nashville, Tennessee. Assay used: immunoSEQ multiplex PCR; TCRdb lists only in-frame clones, some missing. Altogether more than 2 million clones are present, 85% to 95% being singletons, with the ten largest covering roughly 0.13%. The entry originates in a study of shared clonotypes between healthy human individuals. The TCR sequence derives from a man aged 18 to 29 in good health. The sequenced material came from naive CD4+ T cells sorted from blood. The subset here: CD45RA+ positively selected.

CDR3 in amino acids: CASTAGLTGNTIYF. The CDR3 DNA reads as TGTGCCAGCACGGCCGGGCTCACTGGAAACACCATATATTTT. This chain joins TRBV6-1 and TRBJ1-3; no clear D. This CDR3 has 14 amino acids. V was cut by 7 bases and J by 2 bases, with 12 bases left in between. Germline CDR1 and CDR2: MNHNS and SASEGT.